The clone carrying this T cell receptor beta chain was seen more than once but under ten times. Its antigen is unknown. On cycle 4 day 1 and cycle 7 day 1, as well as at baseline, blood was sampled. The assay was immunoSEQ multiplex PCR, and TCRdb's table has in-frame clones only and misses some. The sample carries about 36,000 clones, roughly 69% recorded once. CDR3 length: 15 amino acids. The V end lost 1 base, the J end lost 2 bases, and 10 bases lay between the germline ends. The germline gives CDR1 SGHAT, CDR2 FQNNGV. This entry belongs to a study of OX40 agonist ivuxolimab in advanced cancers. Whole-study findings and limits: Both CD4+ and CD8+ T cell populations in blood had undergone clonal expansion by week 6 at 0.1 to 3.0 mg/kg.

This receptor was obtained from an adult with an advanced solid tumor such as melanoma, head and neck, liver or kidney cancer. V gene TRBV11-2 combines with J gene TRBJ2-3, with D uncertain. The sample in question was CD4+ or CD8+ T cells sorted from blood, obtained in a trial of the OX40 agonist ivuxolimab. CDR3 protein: CASSLGPRDTDTQYF. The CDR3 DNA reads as TGTGCCAGCAGCTTAGGGCCTAGGGACACAGATACGCAGTATTTT. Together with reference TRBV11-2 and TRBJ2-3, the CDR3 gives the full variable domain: EAGVAQSPRYKIIEKRQSVAFWCNPISGHATLYWYQQILGQGPKLLIQFQNNGVVDDSQLPKDRFSAERLKGVDSTLKIQPAKLEDSAVYLCASSLGPRDTDTQYFGPGTRLTVL.